These T cell receptor beta chains were read from a single sample in a study of shared clonotypes between healthy human individuals. The table came from immunoSEQ multiplex PCR; TCRdb's copy has only in-frame clones and leaves some out. The repertoire holds over 1.5 million clones, with 95% to 99% as singletons. Input material: naive CD4+ T cells sorted from blood. All receptors come from a man younger than 45 in good health. Each CDR3 is given without its conserved first and last residue.

v_call cdr3_aa
TRBV27 ASGTGGPYSNQPQH
TRBV7-2 ASSLAGGETQY
TRBV28 ASSLGPPPDTTYEQY
TRBV15 ATSRQGRYEQY
TRBV9 ASSVVRRMNTEAF
TRBV18 ASSSGQGAAYEQY
TRBV7-2 ASRGWNTEAF
TRBV15 ATSREGLTLPF
TRBV2 ASSEIRGYEKLF
TRBV7-2 ASSLVAGGTGELF
TRBV9 ASSEGAQTEAF
TRBV18 ASSPGGGVTYEQY
TRBV27 ASSPRTSGTPYEQF
TRBV4-1 ASSQESVGNEQF
TRBV11-3 ASSRSEHYEQY
TRBV28 ATDYWSGNQPQH
TRBV6-1 ASKQGAKLF
TRBV6-5 ASSPRQGLSYEQY
TRBV11-2 ASSARRADTQY
TRBV2 ASSASGRGYEQY
TRBV4-1 ASSLYDAPANEKLF
TRBV4-1 ASSSLAASSYEQY
TRBV6-5 ASSRNRGLGEKLF
TRBV7-2 ASSLALTSGDEQF
TRBV25-1 ASSEYRQFSYEQY
TRBV10-3 AISVDPASSYNEQF
TRBV7-2 ASSSYREGGELF
TRBV5-4 ASSLAGGPINEQF
TRBV28 ASSLGTGFGDDYEQY
TRBV5-1 ASSLSGPKGNEQF
TRBV7-9 ASSLDEIGGYT
TRBV4-1 ASSQERGSSSYNEQF
TRBV27 ASSPVAGAGGFHNEQF
TRBV6-5 ASSPPGRSYEQY
TRBV25-1 ASSTGGLIRETQY
TRBV5-4 ASSLPMGQGAGGYT
TRBV10-1 ASEDKTGELF
TRBV11-1 ASSQTGGLAPFSYNEQF
TRBV5-1 ASTPAGSNEQF
TRBV2 ASRGELNTEAF
TRBV5-4 ASSLPGTRTDTQY
TRBV20-1 SAGRTDTQY
TRBV18 ASSPLTGREQY
TRBV2 ASSRGPGNQPQH
TRBV6-1 ASRPPRDLYEQY
TRBV19 ASSIGTGYEQY
TRBV29-1 SVWPGDREETQY
TRBV7-8 ASGTPGNYGYT
TRBV28 ASSTLTNWAEAF
TRBV6-1 ASIPTSGTYEQY
TRBV7-9 ASSKRTGALNTEAF
TRBV5-4 ASSGGTSGRPNEQF
TRBV15 ATSSGTYNEQF